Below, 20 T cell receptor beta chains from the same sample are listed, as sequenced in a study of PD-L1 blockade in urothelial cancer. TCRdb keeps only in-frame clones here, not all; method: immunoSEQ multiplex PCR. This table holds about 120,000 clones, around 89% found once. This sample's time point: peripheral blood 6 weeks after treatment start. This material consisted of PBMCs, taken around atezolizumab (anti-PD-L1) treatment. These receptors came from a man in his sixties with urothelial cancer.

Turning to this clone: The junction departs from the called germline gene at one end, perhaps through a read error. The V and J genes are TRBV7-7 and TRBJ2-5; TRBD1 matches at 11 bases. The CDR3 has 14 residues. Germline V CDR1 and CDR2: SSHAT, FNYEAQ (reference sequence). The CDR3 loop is CASSPDRGRETQYF. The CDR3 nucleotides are TGTGCTAGCAGCCCGGACAGGGGGCGAGAGACCCAGTACTTC.

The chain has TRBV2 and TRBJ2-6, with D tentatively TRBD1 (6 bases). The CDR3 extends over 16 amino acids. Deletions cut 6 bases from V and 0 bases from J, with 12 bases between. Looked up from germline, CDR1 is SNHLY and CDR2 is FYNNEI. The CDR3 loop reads CASSAGVLSGANVLTF. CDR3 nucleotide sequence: TGTGCCAGCAGCGCAGGGGTCCTCTCTGGGGCCAACGTCCTGACTTTC.

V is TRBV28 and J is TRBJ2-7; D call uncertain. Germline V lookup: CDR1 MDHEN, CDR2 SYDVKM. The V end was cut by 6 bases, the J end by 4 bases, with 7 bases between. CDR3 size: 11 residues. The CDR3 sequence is CASSLQYEQYF. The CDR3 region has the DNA TGTGCCAGCAGCTTACAATACGAGCAGTACTTC.

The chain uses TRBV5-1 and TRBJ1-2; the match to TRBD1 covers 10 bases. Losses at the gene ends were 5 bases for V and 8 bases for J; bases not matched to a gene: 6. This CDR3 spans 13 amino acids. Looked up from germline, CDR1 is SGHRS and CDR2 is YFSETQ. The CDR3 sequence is CASRPTGGGGYTF. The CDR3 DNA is TGCGCCAGCAGGCCGACAGGGGGCGGAGGCTACACCTTC.

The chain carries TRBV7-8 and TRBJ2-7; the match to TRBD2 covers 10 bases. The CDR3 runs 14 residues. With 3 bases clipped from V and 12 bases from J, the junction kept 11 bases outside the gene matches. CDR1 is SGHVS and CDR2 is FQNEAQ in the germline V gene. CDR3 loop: CASSLWLAGEGPYF. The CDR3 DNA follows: TGTGCCAGCAGCTTGTGGCTAGCGGGGGAGGGGCCGTACTTC.

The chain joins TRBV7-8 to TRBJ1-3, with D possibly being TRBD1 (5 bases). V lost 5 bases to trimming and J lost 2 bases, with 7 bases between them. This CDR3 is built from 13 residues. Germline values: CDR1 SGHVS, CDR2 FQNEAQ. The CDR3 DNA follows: TGTGCCAGCAGCCCGACAGCTGGAAACACCATATATTTT. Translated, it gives CASSPTAGNTIYF.

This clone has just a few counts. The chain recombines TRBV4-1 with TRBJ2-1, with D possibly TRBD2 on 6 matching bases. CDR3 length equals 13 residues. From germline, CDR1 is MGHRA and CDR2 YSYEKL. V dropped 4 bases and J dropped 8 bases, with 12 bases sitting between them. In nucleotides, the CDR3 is TGCGCCAGCAGCCCTGTAGCGGCGGATGAGCAGTTCTTC. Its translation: CASSPVAADEQFF.

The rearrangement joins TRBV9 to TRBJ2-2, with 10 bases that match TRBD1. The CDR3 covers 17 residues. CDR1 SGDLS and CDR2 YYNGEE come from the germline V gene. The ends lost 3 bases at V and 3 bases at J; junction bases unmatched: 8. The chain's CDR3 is CASSETGGGMDTGELFF. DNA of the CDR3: TGTGCCAGCAGCGAGACAGGGGGCGGCATGGACACCGGGGAGCTGTTTTTT.

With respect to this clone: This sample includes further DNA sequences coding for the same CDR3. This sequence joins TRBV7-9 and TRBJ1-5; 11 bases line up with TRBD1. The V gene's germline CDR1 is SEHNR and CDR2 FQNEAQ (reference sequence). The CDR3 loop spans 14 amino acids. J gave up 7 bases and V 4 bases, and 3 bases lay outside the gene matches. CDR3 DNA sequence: TGTGCCAGCAGCTCAGGGACAGGGGGACAGCCCCAGCATTTT. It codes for CASSSGTGGQPQHF. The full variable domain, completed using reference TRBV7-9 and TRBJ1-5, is DTGVSQNPRHKITKRGQNVTFRCDPISEHNRLYWYRQTLGQGPEFLTYFQNEAQLEKSRLLSDRFSAERPKGSFSTLEIQRTEQGDSAMYLCASSSGTGGQPQHFGDGTRLSIL.

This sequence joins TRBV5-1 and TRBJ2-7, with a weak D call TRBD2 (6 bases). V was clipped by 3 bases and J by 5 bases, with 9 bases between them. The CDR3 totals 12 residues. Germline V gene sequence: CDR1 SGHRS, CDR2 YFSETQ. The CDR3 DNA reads TGCGCCAGCAGCTGGAGGGGCAACGAGCAGTACTTC. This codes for CASSWRGNEQYF.

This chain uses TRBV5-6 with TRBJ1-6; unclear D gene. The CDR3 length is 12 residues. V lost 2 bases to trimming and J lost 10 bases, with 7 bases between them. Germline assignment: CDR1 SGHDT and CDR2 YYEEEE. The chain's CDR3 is CASSLRESPLHF. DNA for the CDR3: TGTGCCAGCAGCTTAAGAGAGTCACCCCTCCACTTT.

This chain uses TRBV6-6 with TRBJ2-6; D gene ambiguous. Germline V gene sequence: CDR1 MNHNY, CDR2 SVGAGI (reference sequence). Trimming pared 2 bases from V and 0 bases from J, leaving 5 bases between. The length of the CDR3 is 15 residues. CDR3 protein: CASSYDISGANVLTF. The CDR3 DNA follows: TGTGCCAGCAGTTACGACATCTCTGGGGCCAACGTCCTGACTTTC.

The CDR3 coding sequence is TGCGCCAGCAGCACCGGACAGGGGCCGGGCGGAAACACCATATATTTT. It translates to CASSTGQGPGGNTIYF. The chain carries TRBV5-1 and TRBJ1-3; 9 nucleotides match TRBD1. The CDR3 is made up of 16 amino acids. The germline V gene has CDR1 SGHRS and CDR2 YFSETQ. Germline trimming cut 4 bases from V and 4 bases from J; bases unmatched to any gene: 9.

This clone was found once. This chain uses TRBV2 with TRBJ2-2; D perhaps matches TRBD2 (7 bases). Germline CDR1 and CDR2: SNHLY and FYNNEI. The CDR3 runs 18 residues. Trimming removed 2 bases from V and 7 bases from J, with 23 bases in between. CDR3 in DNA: TGTGCCAGCAGTGAACAGGGGAGCGGGACCGGCCTTGGCGGGGAGCTGTTTTTT. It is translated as CASSEQGSGTGLGGELFF.

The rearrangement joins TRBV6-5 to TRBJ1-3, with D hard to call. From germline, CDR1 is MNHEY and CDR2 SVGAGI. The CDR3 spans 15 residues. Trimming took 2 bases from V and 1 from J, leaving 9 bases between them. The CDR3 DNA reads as TGTGCCAGCAGTTACGGAGGGTATTCTGGAAACACCATATATTTT. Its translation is CASSYGGYSGNTIYF.

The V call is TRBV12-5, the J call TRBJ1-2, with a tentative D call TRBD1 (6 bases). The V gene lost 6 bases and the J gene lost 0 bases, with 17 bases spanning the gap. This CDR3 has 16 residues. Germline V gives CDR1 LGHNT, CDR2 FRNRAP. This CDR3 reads CASGPTGVNPNYGYTF. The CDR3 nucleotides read TGTGCTAGTGGCCCGACAGGAGTTAATCCTAACTATGGCTACACCTTC.

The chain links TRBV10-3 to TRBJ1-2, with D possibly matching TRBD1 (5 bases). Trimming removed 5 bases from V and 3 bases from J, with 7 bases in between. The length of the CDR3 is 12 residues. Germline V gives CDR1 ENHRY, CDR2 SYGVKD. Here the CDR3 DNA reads TGTGCCATCAGTATAGGGGACTATGGCTACACCTTC. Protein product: CAISIGDYGYTF.

The CDR3 DNA follows: TGTGCCAGCAGCCAAGATTGGGGCGGTCAGGGGGCGCTGGGTCAGCCCCAGCATTTT. Its protein product is CASSQDWGGQGALGQPQHF. V is TRBV4-2 and J is TRBJ1-5; 8 nucleotides align to TRBD1. Germline trimming cut 0 bases from V and 6 bases from J; bases unmatched to any gene: 16. The CDR3 has 19 residues. Germline CDR1 LGHNA, CDR2 YNFKEQ.

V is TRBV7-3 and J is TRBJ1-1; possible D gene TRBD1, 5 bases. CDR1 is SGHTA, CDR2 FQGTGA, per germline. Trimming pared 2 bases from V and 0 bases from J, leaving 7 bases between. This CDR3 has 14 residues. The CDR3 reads CASSLGGLNTEAFF. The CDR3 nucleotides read TGTGCCAGCAGCTTAGGGGGGTTGAACACTGAAGCTTTCTTT.

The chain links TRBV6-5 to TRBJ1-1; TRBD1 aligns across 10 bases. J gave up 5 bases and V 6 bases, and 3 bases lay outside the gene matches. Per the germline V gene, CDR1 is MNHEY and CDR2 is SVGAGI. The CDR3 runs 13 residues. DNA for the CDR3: TGTGCCAGCAGAGACAGGGGGCGGACTGAAGCTTTCTTT. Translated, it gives CASRDRGRTEAFF.